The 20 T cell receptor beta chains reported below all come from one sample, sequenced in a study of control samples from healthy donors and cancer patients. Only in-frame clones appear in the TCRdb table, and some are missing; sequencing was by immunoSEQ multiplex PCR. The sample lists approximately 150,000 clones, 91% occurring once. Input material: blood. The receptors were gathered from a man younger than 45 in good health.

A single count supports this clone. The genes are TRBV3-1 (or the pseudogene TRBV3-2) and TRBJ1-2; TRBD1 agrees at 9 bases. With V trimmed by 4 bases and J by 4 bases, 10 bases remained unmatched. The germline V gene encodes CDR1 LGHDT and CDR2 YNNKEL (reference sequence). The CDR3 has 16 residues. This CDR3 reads CASSRLSWTGAYGYTF. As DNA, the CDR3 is TGTGCCAGCAGCCGCCTTTCCTGGACAGGGGCCTATGGCTACACCTTC.

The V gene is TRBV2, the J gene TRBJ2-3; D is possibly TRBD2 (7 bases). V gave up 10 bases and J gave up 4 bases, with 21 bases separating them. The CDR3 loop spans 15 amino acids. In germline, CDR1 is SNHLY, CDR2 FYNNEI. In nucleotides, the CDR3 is TGTGCCACCTATGGAGGGGGGGCCAGGTCAGATACGCAGTATTTT. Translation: CATYGGGARSDTQYF.

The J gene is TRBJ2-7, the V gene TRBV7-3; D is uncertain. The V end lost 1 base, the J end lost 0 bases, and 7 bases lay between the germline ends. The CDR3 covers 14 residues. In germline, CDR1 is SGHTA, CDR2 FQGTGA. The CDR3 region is CASSLNGYSYEQYF. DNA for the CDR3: TGTGCCAGCAGCTTAAACGGATACTCCTACGAGCAGTACTTC.

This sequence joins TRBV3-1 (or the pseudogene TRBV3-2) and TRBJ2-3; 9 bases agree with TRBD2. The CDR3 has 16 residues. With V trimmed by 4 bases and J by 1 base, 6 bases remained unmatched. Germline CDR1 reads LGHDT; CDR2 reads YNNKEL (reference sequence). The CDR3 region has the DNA TGTGCCAGCAGCCTACCGCGGGGGGGCGGCACAGATACGCAGTATTTT. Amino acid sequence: CASSLPRGGGTDTQYF.

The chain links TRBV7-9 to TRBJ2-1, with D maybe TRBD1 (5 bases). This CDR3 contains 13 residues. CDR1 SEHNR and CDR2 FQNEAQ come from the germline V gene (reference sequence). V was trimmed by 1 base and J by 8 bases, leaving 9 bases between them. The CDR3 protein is CASSLGDSHEQFF. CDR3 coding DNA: TGTGCCAGCAGCTTAGGAGACAGCCATGAGCAGTTCTTC.

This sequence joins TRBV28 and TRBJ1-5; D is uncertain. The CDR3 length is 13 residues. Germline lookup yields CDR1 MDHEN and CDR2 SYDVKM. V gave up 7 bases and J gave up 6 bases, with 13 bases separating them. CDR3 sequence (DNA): TGTGCCAGCACCCACCCCCTAAGTCAGCCCCAGCATTTT. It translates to CASTHPLSQPQHF.

For the CDR3, the DNA is TGTGCCAGCAGTTTAGAAGGGGGCAGGGGCTATGGCTACACCTTC. Its protein product is CASSLEGGRGYGYTF. The chain links TRBV28 to TRBJ1-2; 7 bases line up with TRBD1. This CDR3 is built from 15 residues. Germline trimming cut 2 bases from V and 4 bases from J; bases unmatched to any gene: 7. CDR1 is MDHEN and CDR2 is SYDVKM in the germline V gene.

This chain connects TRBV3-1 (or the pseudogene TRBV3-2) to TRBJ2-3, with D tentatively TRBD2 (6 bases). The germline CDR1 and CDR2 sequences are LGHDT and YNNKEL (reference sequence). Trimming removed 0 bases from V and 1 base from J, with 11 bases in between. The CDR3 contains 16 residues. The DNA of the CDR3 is TGTGCCAGCAGCCAAGATCTCCAGCGGGGCACAGATACGCAGTATTTT. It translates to CASSQDLQRGTDTQYF.

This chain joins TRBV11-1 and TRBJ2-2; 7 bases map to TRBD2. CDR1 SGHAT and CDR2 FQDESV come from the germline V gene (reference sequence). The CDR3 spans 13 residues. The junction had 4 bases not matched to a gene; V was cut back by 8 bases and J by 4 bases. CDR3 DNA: TGTGCCAGCGGGACTAAGTCCACCGGGGAGCTGTTTTTT. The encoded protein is CASGTKSTGELFF.

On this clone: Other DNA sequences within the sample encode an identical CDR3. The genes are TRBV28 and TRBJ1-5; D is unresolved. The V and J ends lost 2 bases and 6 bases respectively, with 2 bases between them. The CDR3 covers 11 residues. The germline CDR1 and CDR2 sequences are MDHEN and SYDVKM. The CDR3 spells CASSLGQPQHF. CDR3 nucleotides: TGTGCCAGCAGTTTAGGTCAGCCCCAGCATTTT.

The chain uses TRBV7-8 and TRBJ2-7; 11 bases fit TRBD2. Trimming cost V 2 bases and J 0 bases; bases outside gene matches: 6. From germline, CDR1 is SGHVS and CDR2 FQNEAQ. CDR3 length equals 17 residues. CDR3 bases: TGTGCCAGCAGCTTACAAAGTAGCGGGGGGGCCTCCTACGAGCAGTACTTC. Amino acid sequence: CASSLQSSGGASYEQYF.

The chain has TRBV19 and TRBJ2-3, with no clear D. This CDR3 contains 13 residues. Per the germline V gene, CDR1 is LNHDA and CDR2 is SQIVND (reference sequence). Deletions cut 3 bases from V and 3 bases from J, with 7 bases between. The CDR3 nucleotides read TGTGCCAGTAGTATGCTGGCAACAGATACGCAGTATTTT. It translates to CASSMLATDTQYF.

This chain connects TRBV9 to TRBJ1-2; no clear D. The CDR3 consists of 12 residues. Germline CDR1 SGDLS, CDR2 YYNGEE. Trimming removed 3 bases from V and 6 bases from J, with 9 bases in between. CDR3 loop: CASSARSDGYTF. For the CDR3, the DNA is TGTGCCAGCAGCGCCCGCTCCGATGGCTACACCTTC.

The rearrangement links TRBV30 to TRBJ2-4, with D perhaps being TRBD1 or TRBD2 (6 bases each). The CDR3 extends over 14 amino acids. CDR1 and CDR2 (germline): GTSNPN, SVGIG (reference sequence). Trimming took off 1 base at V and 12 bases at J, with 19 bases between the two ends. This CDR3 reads CAWSARLGGGTQYF. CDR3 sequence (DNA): TGTGCCTGGAGTGCCCGACTAGGAGGGGGAACTCAGTACTTC.

The CDR3 nucleotides read TGTGCCAGCAGCGCAACTAGGGATGAGCAGTTCTTC. It codes for CASSATRDEQFF. The chain combines TRBV9 with TRBJ2-1; perhaps TRBD2 as D (5 bases). V lost 3 bases to trimming and J lost 8 bases, with 9 bases between them. CDR1 is SGDLS, CDR2 YYNGEE, per germline. The CDR3 loop spans 12 amino acids.

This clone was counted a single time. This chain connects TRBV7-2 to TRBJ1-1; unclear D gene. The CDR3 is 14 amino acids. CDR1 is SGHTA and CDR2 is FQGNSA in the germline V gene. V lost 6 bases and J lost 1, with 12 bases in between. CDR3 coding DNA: TGTGCCAGCAGAGTCAGGATGGGGAACACTGAAGCTTTCTTT. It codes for CASRVRMGNTEAFF.

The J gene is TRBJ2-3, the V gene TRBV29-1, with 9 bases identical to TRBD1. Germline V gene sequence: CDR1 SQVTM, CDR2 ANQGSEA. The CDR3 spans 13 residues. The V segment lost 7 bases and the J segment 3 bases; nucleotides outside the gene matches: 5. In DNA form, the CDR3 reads TGCAGCGCGGCCGGGACAGGGACAGATACGCAGTATTTT. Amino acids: CSAAGTGTDTQYF.

The CDR3 is CASSLAGTADEQFF. The CDR3 DNA sequence: TGTGCCAGCAGCTTAGCCGGGACTGCCGATGAGCAGTTCTTC. The chain joins TRBV7-8 to TRBJ2-1, with D maybe TRBD2 (6 bases). The CDR3 has 14 amino acids. V was pared by 0 bases and J by 8 bases, with 11 bases between. CDR1 is SGHVS and CDR2 is FQNEAQ in the germline V gene.

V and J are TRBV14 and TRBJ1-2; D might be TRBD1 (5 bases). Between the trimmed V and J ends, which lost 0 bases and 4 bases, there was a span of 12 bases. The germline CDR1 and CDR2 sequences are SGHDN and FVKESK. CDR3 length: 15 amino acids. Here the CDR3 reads CASSQDRRTFYGYTF. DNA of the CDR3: TGTGCCAGCAGCCAAGATCGTAGGACATTCTATGGCTACACCTTC.

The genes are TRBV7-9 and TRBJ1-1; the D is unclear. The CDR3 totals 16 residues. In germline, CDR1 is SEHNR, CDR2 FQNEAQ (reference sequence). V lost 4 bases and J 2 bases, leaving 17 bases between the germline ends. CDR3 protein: CASSSPRDRANTEAFF. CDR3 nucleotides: TGTGCCAGCAGCTCTCCTCGGGATAGGGCAAACACTGAAGCTTTCTTT.